These T cell receptor beta chains were read from a single sample in a study of cytomegalovirus exposure and HLA in healthy donors. Here immunoSEQ multiplex PCR was the method, and the copy in TCRdb shows in-frame clones only, minus some. The profile shows over 150,000 clones, over 70% of them singletons. Sequencing was carried out using PBMCs. Receptors were obtained from a woman aged 30 to 39 in good health and CMV-seronegative. CDR3s include the opening cysteine and the closing phenylalanine or tryptophan. The D gene is left open where the match is weak. Some rows have no size entry. The others give once, few or many, or a class for an expanded clone.

size | J | V | D | CDR3 | DNA
. | TRBJ1-6 | TRBV13 | . | CASSLEGAYKGGPPRTLHF | TGTGCCAGCAGCTTAGAGGGCGCGTATAAAGGAGGGCCACCTCGCACCCTCCACTTT
. | TRBJ1-1 | TRBV19 | TRBD1 | CASSTWDRRNTEAFF | TGTGCCAGTAGTACCTGGGACAGAAGGAACACTGAAGCTTTCTTT
. | TRBJ2-7 | TRBV5-1 | TRBD2 | CASSLGTSGGSYEQYF | TGCGCCAGCAGCCTAGGGACTAGCGGGGGTTCCTACGAGCAGTACTTC
. | TRBJ2-7 | TRBV10-1 | TRBD2 | CASSELAGNYEQYF | TGCGCCAGCAGTGAACTAGCGGGGAACTACGAGCAGTACTTC
. | TRBJ2-5 | TRBV19 | . | CASSKVEGVETQYF | TGTGCCAGTAGTAAAGTGGAAGGGGTAGAGACCCAGTACTTC
. | TRBJ2-6 | TRBV30 | . | CAWSRTRTASGANVLTF | TGTGCCTGGAGTCGAACCCGGACAGCCTCTGGGGCCAACGTCCTGACTTTC
. | TRBJ1-5 | TRBV7-9 | TRBD1 | CSSSTDRGRRQPQHF | TGTTCCAGCAGCACGGACAGGGGCCGGAGGCAGCCCCAGCATTTT
. | TRBJ2-1 | TRBV4-1 | TRBD2 | CASSQAPGATSGINNEQFF | TGCGCCAGCAGCCAAGCCCCAGGGGCGACTAGCGGGATCAACAATGAGCAGTTCTTC
. | TRBJ2-3 | TRBV7-2 | . | CASSPGTDTQYF | TGTGCCAGCAGCCCCGGCACAGATACGCAGTATTTT
. | TRBJ2-2 | TRBV19 | TRBD1 | CASSTPGQGDTGELFF | TGTGCCAGTAGTACACCGGGACAGGGGGACACCGGGGAGCTGTTTTTT
. | TRBJ2-3 | TRBV2 | TRBD2 | CASSVLAGGPTDTQYF | TGTGCCAGCAGTGTGTTGGCGGGGGGGCCCACAGATACGCAGTATTTT
once | TRBJ2-3 | TRBV19 | . | CASSIQRQTVTSTDTQYF | TGTGCCAGTAGTATTCAAAGACAGACTGTCACTAGCACAGATACGCAGTATTTT
. | TRBJ2-1 | TRBV7-9 | TRBD1 | CASSRWTGLNNEQFF | TGTGCCAGCAGCCGTTGGACAGGGCTAAACAATGAGCAGTTCTTC
few | TRBJ1-2 | TRBV9 | . | CASSVEGRAVHGYTF | TGTGCCAGCAGCGTAGAGGGCAGGGCGGTTCATGGCTACACCTTC
. | TRBJ2-7 | TRBV6-5 | TRBD1 | CASTARTGSYEQYF | TGTGCCAGCACCGCTAGGACAGGCTCCTACGAGCAGTACTTC
few | TRBJ1-4 | TRBV5-4 | TRBD1 | CASSPGQPNEKLFF | TGTGCCAGCAGCCCGGGACAGCCTAATGAAAAACTGTTTTTT
. | TRBJ1-4 | TRBV4-3 | TRBD1 | CASSQDLGTGNEKLFF | TGCGCCAGCAGCCAAGATCTTGGGACAGGGAACGAAAAACTGTTTTTT
. | TRBJ2-7 | TRBV6-1 | TRBD1 | CASSEAPQGVYEQYF | TGTGCCAGCAGTGAAGCTCCACAGGGGGTATACGAGCAGTACTTC
. | TRBJ2-7 | TRBV14 | TRBD1 | CASSQGLDGTGVSYEQYF | TGTGCCAGCAGCCAAGGGTTGGACGGGACAGGAGTCTCCTACGAGCAGTACTTC
. | TRBJ2-7 | TRBV27 | TRBD2 | CAGSPGGTNYEQYF | TGTGCCGGCAGCCCCGGGGGGACTAACTACGAGCAGTACTTC
. | TRBJ2-2 | TRBV6-4 | TRBD2 | CASSSGSTTGELFF | TGTGCCAGCAGTAGCGGGAGTACCACCGGGGAGCTGTTTTTT
. | TRBJ2-7 | TRBV4-3 | TRBD2 | CASSPSGEQYF | TGCGCCAGCTCTCCTAGCGGGGAGCAGTACTTC
. | TRBJ1-5 | TRBV19 | . | CASKGRAPTRNQPQHF | TGTGCCAGTAAAGGGAGGGCGCCAACTCGCAATCAGCCCCAGCATTTT
. | TRBJ2-5 | TRBV5-6 | TRBD2 | CASSLPSGGGLKTQYF | TGTGCCAGCAGCTTGCCCAGCGGGGGGGGACTGAAGACCCAGTACTTC
. | TRBJ1-1 | TRBV6-1 | . | CASRGGGRMDTEAFF | TGTGCCAGCAGGGGAGGGGGGCGGATGGACACTGAAGCTTTCTTT
once | TRBJ2-7 | TRBV28 | TRBD2 | CASSWGGTSGKFSYEQYF | TGTGCCAGCAGTTGGGGGGGGACTAGCGGGAAATTCTCCTACGAGCAGTACTTC
. | TRBJ2-7 | TRBV4-1 | . | CASSQDLRRPGYEQYF | TGCGCCAGCAGCCAAGATCTCCGGAGGCCCGGCTACGAGCAGTACTTC